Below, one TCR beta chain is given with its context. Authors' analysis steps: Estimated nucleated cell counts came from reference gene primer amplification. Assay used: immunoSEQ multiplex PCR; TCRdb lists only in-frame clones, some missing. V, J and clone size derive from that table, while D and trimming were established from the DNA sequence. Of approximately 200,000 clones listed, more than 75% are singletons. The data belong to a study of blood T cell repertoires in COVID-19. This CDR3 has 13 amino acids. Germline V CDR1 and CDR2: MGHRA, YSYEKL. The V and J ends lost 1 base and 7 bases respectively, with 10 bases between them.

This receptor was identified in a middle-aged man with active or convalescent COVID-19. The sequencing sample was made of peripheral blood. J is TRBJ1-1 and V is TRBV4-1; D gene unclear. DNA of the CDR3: TGCGCCAGCAGCCAAGTGGGAGGCTTTGAAGCTTTCTTT. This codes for CASSQVGGFEAFF.